Listed below are T cell receptor beta chains from one sample, sequenced in a study of cytomegalovirus exposure and HLA in healthy donors. Profiling relied on immunoSEQ multiplex PCR, and the TCRdb table lists in-frame clones only, not all of them. This sample carries 120,000 to 150,000 clones, 9.4% of them seen once, and the ten largest clones take over 1.5%. The sample consisted of PBMCs. Source of these receptors: a male donor in good health and CMV-seronegative. Each CDR3 is given with its conserved first and last residue. The D gene is left open where the match is weak. Only some rows state a clone size, as once, few, many or a class for expanded clones.

TRBD1,TRBV28,TRBJ2-7,.,CASRPDRDPSYEQYF,TGTGCCAGCAGACCCGACAGGGACCCCTCCTACGAGCAGTACTTC
TRBD2,TRBV18,TRBJ2-5,few,CASSPYPSGRLRGTQYF,TGTGCCAGCTCACCTTACCCTAGCGGGAGGTTACGAGGGACCCAGTACTTC
.,TRBV10-3,TRBJ2-5,few,CAISESYRQETQYF,TGTGCCATCAGTGAGTCGTACAGGCAGGAGACCCAGTACTTC
.,TRBV18,TRBJ1-5,few,CASSPRDTQPQHF,TGTGCCAGCTCACCCCGGGACACTCAGCCCCAGCATTTT
TRBD2,TRBV4-1,TRBJ2-2,.,CASSRPERGGAGELFF,TGCGCCAGCAGCCGCCCCGAGCGGGGAGGGGCCGGGGAGCTGTTTTTT
.,TRBV9,TRBJ1-1,few,CASSGANTEAFF,TGTGCCAGCTCAGGGGCCAACACTGAAGCTTTCTTT
TRBD1,TRBV7-9,TRBJ1-3,few,CASSLAGDRIHTIYF,TGTGCCAGCAGCTTAGCGGGGGACAGGATTCACACCATATATTTT
.,TRBV19,TRBJ2-7,.,CASSIANRPPGFYEQYF,TGTGCCAGTAGTATAGCAAACCGGCCCCCGGGGTTCTACGAGCAGTACTTC
.,TRBV15,TRBJ1-4,.,CATRESSETHLYPNEKLFF,TGTGCCACCAGGGAGAGTAGCGAGACCCACCTCTACCCCAATGAAAAACTGTTTTTT
TRBD1,TRBV7-9,TRBJ2-3,few,CASSFDRGTDTQYF,TGTGCCAGCAGCTTCGACAGGGGAACAGATACGCAGTATTTT
TRBD1,TRBV5-1,TRBJ2-2,.,CASSLEGQATGELFF,TGCGCCAGCAGCTTGGAGGGACAGGCGACCGGGGAGCTGTTTTTT
TRBD2,TRBV19,TRBJ2-7,few,CASSFGLAYEQYF,TGTGCCAGTAGTTTCGGACTAGCCTACGAGCAGTACTTC
.,TRBV7-8,TRBJ1-2,.,CASSLHQGFNGYTF,TGTGCCAGCAGCTTACATCAGGGGTTTAATGGCTACACCTTC
TRBD2,TRBV6-5,TRBJ2-5,few,CASSRGGGQETQYF,TGTGCCAGCAGCCGCGGGGGGGGACAAGAGACCCAGTACTTC
TRBD2,TRBV5-6,TRBJ2-1,.,CASSLLRGGPHNEQFF,TGTGCCAGCAGCTTGCTCCGCGGGGGGCCCCACAATGAGCAGTTCTTC
TRBD2,TRBV28,TRBJ2-7,.,CASSGTSGSRVSYEQYF,TGTGCCAGCAGTGGGACTAGCGGGAGTCGGGTCTCCTACGAGCAGTACTTC
.,TRBV4-3,TRBJ1-4,few,CASSRFSRSDEKLFF,TGCGCCAGCAGCCGCTTTTCCAGGTCGGATGAAAAACTGTTTTTT
TRBD2,TRBV14,TRBJ2-3,.,CASSQVVAGDLQYF,TGTGCCAGCAGCCAGGTTGTCGCGGGGGATCTGCAGTATTTT
TRBD1,TRBV27,TRBJ1-5,few,CASSKGTGLSNQPQHF,TGTGCCAGCAGTAAAGGGACAGGGCTCAGCAATCAGCCCCAGCATTTT
.,TRBV19,TRBJ1-4,.,CASTLGQTHNEKLFF,TGTGCCAGTACCCTCGGACAGACCCATAATGAAAAACTGTTTTTT
TRBD2,TRBV5-4,TRBJ2-7,.,CASSTGLAAAGSYEQYF,TGTGCCAGCAGCACAGGACTAGCGGCGGCGGGGTCCTACGAGCAGTACTTC
.,TRBV11-2,TRBJ2-2,few,CASRDLNTGELFF,TGTGCCAGCAGGGACTTGAACACCGGGGAGCTGTTTTTT
.,TRBV7-2,TRBJ1-5,.,CASSLAGDSNQPQHF,TGTGCCAGCAGCTTGGCCGGAGATAGCAATCAGCCCCAGCATTTT
.,TRBV7-2,TRBJ1-3,.,CASSRSGTGNTIYF,TGTGCCAGCAGCCGGTCGGGGACTGGAAACACCATATATTTT
TRBD1,TRBV28,TRBJ1-4,.,CASSFGIQGVGEKLFF,TGTGCCAGCAGTTTTGGGATACAGGGGGTCGGAGAAAAACTGTTTTTT
.,TRBV11-3,TRBJ2-6,.,CASSHSGANVLTF,TGTGCCAGCAGCCACTCTGGGGCCAACGTCCTGACTTTC
TRBD1,TRBV18,TRBJ2-7,.,CASSPAGTGSYEQYF,TGTGCCAGCTCACCGGCAGGGACAGGGTCATACGAGCAGTACTTC
.,TRBV29-1,TRBJ1-1,.,CSVDQGLEAFF,TGCAGCGTGGATCAGGGGTTGGAAGCTTTCTTT
TRBD1,TRBV27,TRBJ1-1,few,CASSSPGQLFTEAFF,TGTGCCAGCAGTTCACCGGGACAGTTATTCACTGAAGCTTTCTTT
TRBD1,TRBV6-1,TRBJ2-7,.,CASRRTGPYEQYF,TGTGCCAGCAGACGGACAGGTCCCTACGAGCAGTACTTC
.,TRBV5-6,TRBJ2-1,few,CASSPTRAGNNEQFF,TGTGCCAGCAGCCCTACCAGGGCAGGTAACAATGAGCAGTTCTTC
.,TRBV7-2,TRBJ2-3,.,CASRLSSTDTQYF,TGTGCCAGCAGACTATCTAGCACAGATACGCAGTATTTT
.,TRBV19,TRBJ2-7,.,CASSISPDNSYEQYF,TGTGCCAGTAGTATAAGCCCAGACAACTCCTACGAGCAGTACTTC
TRBD1,TRBV6-5,TRBJ2-2,.,CASSRRQGAGELFF,TGTGCCAGCAGTCGCAGACAGGGCGCCGGGGAGCTGTTTTTT
.,TRBV2,TRBJ2-3,few,CASSAGADTQYF,TGTGCCAGCAGTGCGGGTGCAGATACGCAGTATTTT
TRBD1,TRBV19,TRBJ2-5,few,CASSDSPGQGQETQYF,TGTGCCAGTAGTGATTCACCGGGACAGGGCCAAGAGACCCAGTACTTC
.,TRBV28,TRBJ2-7,.,CASSLAGSLYEQYF,TGTGCCAGCAGTTTGGCGGGATCCCTCTACGAGCAGTACTTC
TRBD1,TRBV11-2,TRBJ2-2,.,CASSFTGATGELFF,TGTGCCAGCAGCTTTACAGGGGCCACCGGGGAGCTGTTTTTT
.,TRBV27,TRBJ2-7,.,CASSPMDSYEQYF,TGTGCCAGCAGTCCGATGGACAGCTACGAGCAGTACTTC
TRBD1,TRBV7-6,TRBJ1-2,few,CASSNRDRVGYGYTF,TGTGCCAGCAGCAACCGGGACAGGGTCGGTTATGGCTACACCTTC
TRBD1,TRBV5-6,TRBJ2-1,.,CASSLIGTAYNEQFF,TGTGCCAGCAGCTTGATTGGGACAGCATACAATGAGCAGTTCTTC
TRBD1,TRBV18,TRBJ1-4,.,CASSAVGTRGLEKLFF,TGTGCCAGCTCAGCAGTGGGGACGAGGGGGCTCGAAAAACTGTTTTTT
.,TRBV28,TRBJ1-3,few,CAFRFPGNTIYF,TGTGCCTTCAGGTTCCCTGGAAACACCATATATTTT
TRBD1,TRBV6-5,TRBJ2-3,.,CASSRGQHTDTQYF,TGTGCCAGCAGCCGGGGACAGCACACAGATACGCAGTATTTT
TRBD1,TRBV6-5,TRBJ1-1,few,CASSTGGASTEAFF,TGTGCCAGCAGTACAGGGGGGGCGAGCACTGAAGCTTTCTTT
TRBD1,TRBV6-4,TRBJ2-3,few,CASSAMGQVSTDTQYF,TGTGCCAGCAGTGCCATGGGACAGGTTAGCACAGATACGCAGTATTTT
.,TRBV14,TRBJ2-2,.,CASSPPTYRTRRRELFF,TGTGCCAGCAGCCCCCCAACTTACAGGACAAGGCGTAGGGAGCTGTTTTTT